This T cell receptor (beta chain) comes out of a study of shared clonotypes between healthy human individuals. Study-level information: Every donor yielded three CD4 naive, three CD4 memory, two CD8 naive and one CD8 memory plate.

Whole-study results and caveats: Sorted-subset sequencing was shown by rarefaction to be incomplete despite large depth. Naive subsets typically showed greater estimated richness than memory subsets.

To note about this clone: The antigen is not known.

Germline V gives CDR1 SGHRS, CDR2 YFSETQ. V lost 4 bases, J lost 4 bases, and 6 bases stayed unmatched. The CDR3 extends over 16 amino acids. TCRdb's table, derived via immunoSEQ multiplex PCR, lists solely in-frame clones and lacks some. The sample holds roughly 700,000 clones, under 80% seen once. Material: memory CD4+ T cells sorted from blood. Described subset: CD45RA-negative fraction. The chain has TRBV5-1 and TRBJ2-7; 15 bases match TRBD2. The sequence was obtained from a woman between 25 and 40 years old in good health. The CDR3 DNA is TGCGCCAGCAGCCCGGGACTAGCGGGAGGACCTTACGAGCAGTACTTC. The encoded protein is CASSPGLAGGPYEQYF.